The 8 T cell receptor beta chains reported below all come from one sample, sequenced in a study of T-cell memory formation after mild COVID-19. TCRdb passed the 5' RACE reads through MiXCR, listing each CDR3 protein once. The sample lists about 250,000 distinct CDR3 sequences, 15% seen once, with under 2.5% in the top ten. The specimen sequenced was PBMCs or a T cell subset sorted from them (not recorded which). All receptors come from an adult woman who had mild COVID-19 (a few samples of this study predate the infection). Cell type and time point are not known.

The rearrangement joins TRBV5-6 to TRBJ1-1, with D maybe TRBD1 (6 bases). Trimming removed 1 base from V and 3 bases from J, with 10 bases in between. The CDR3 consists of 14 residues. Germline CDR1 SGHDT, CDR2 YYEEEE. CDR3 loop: CASSLPGAHTEAFF. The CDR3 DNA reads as TGTGCCAGCAGCTTGCCGGGGGCGCACACTGAAGCTTTCTTT.

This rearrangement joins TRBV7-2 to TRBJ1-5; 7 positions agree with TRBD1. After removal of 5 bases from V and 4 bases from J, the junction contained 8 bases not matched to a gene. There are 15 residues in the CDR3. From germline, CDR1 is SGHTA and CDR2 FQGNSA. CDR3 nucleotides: TGTGCCAGCAGCCGGGACAGCGTACGGAATCAGCCCCAGCATTTT. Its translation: CASSRDSVRNQPQHF.

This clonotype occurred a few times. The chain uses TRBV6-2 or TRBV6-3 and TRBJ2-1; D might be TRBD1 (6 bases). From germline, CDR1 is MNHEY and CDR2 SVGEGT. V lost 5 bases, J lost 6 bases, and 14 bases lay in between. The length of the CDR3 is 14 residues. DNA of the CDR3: TGTGCCAGCAGTGAAATGGACAGTCGCAATGAGCAGTTCTTC. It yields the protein CASSEMDSRNEQFF.

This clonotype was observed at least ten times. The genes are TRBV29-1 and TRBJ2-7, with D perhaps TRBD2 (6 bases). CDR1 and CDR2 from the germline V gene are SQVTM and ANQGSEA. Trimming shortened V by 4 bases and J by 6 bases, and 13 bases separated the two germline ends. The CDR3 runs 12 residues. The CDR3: CSVGRWGVEQYF. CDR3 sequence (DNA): TGCAGCGTTGGTAGATGGGGGGTCGAGCAGTACTTC.

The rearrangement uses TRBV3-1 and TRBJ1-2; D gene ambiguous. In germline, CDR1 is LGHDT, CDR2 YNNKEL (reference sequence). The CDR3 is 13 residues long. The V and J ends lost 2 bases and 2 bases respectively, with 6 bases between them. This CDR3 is CASSQSMNYGYTF. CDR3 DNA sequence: TGTGCCAGCAGCCAAAGTATGAACTATGGCTACACCTTC.

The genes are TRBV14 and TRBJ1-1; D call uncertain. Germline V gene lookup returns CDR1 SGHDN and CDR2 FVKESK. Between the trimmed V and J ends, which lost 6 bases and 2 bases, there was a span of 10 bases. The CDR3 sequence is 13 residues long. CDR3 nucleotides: TGTGCCAGCAGTCTGACCTTCAACACTGAAGCTTTCTTT. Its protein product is CASSLTFNTEAFF.

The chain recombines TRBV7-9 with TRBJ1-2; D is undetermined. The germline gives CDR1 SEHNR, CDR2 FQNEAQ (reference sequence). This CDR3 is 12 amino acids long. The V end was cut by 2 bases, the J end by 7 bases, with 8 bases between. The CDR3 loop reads CASSLSIFGYTF. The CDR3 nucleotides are TGTGCCAGCAGCTTAAGTATTTTTGGCTACACCTTC.

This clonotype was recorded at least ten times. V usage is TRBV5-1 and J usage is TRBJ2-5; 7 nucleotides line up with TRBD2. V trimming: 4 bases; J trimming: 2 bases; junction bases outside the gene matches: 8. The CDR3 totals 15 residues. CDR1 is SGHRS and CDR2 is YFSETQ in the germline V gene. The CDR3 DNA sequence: TGCGCCAGCAGCCCGGGGGGTAGCGGACAAGAGACCCAGTACTTC. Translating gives CASSPGGSGQETQYF.